This entry lists 32 T cell receptor beta chains sequenced from one sample in a study of blood T cell repertoires in COVID-19. Produced via immunoSEQ multiplex PCR; TCRdb's table is partial and in-frame only. This sample has some 60,000 clones, with around 79% found just once. The sample comprised peripheral blood. The receptors were gathered from a human donor in a cohort sampled during active COVID-19.

This clone appeared many times. The rearrangement uses TRBV7-9 and TRBJ2-1; 14 bases are a match to TRBD2. The germline V gene has CDR1 SEHNR and CDR2 FQNEAQ (reference sequence). V gave up 4 bases and J gave up 6 bases; unmatched junction bases: 11. The CDR3 spans 18 residues. The CDR3 protein is CASSSLIGTSGRANEQFF. The CDR3 coding sequence is TGTGCCAGCAGCTCGTTGATCGGGACTAGCGGGAGAGCCAATGAGCAGTTCTTC.

The V and J genes are TRBV7-6 and TRBJ1-1; 8 nucleotides line up with TRBD1. CDR1 is SGHVS and CDR2 is FNYEAQ in the germline V gene. Trimming took 4 bases from V and 6 from J; bases not matched to a gene: 13. The CDR3 is made up of 16 amino acids. CDR3 amino acids: CASSSQGARSGSEAFF. The DNA of the CDR3 is TGTGCCAGCAGCTCCCAGGGGGCGCGGAGTGGCTCTGAAGCTTTCTTT.

The rearrangement joins TRBV7-6 to TRBJ1-1, with 7 bases fitting TRBD1. Germline-derived CDR1 and CDR2 are SGHVS and FNYEAQ. The CDR3 has 14 amino acids. V shed 5 bases and J 0 bases; nucleotides not matched to a gene: 3. CDR3 in DNA: TGTGCCAGCAGCACCGGGACAGTGAACACTGAAGCTTTCTTT. Translated, it gives CASSTGTVNTEAFF.

J is TRBJ2-4 and V is TRBV19; 9 bases line up with TRBD1. Germline assignment: CDR1 LNHDA and CDR2 SQIVND (reference sequence). The CDR3 contains 18 residues. The junction had 6 bases not matched to a gene; V was cut back by 0 bases and J by 0 bases. The CDR3 loop reads CASSIDGTGFSAKNIQYF. The CDR3 nucleotides read TGTGCCAGTAGTATAGATGGGACAGGGTTCTCAGCCAAAAACATTCAGTACTTC.

This clone was observed once. The chain recombines TRBV19 with TRBJ2-3, with TRBD2 as a possible D gene (6 bases). The CDR3 loop spans 16 amino acids. The V gene's germline CDR1 is LNHDA and CDR2 SQIVND (reference sequence). V was trimmed by 5 bases and J by 7 bases, leaving 22 bases between them. The CDR3 DNA sequence: TGTGCCAGTAGTGAGGAGTCGGGACTTCACGTCTATACGCAGTATTTT. Residues: CASSEESGLHVYTQYF.

DNA of the CDR3: TGTGCCATCAGTGAGCCAGCGGCATCTCGAGACGAGCAGTACTTC. Protein: CAISEPAASRDEQYF. The gene calls are TRBV10-3 and TRBJ2-7; possibly TRBD2 for D (5 bases). CDR1 ENHRY and CDR2 SYGVKD come from the germline V gene. The CDR3 runs to 15 residues. Between the trimmed V and J ends, which lost 2 bases and 5 bases, there was a span of 16 bases.

The gene calls are TRBV20-1 and TRBJ2-2; 9 nucleotides agree with TRBD2. Trimming cost V 3 bases and J 5 bases; bases outside gene matches: 4. Germline V lookup: CDR1 DFQATT, CDR2 SNEGSKA (reference sequence). This CDR3 spans 14 amino acids. CDR3 in amino acids: CSASRLAVTGELFF. The CDR3 DNA reads as TGCAGTGCTAGTCGACTAGCGGTAACCGGGGAGCTGTTTTTT.

The chain uses TRBV27 and TRBJ2-3; D is ambiguous. V shed 7 bases and J shed 4 bases, with 18 bases lying between them. Germline loops: CDR1 MNHEY, CDR2 SMNVEV (reference sequence). The CDR3 has 15 amino acids. CDR3 bases: TGTGCCAGCACCCTAGGCCGGAGTTACGCAGATACGCAGTATTTT. Its translation: CASTLGRSYADTQYF.

The chain has TRBV29-1 and TRBJ2-5; TRBD1 is a possible D gene (5 bases). Germline CDR1 reads SQVTM; CDR2 reads ANQGSEA. Between the trimmed V and J ends, which lost 5 bases and 5 bases, there was a span of 12 bases. This CDR3 is 12 amino acids long. The CDR3 is CSVWTTKETQYF. DNA of the CDR3: TGCAGCGTTTGGACAACGAAGGAGACCCAGTACTTC.

This chain links TRBV30 with TRBJ1-6; TRBD1 is a possible D gene (5 bases). The CDR3 runs to 13 residues. Per germline, CDR1 GTSNPN and CDR2 SVGIG (reference sequence). Trimming pared 6 bases from V and 6 bases from J, leaving 12 bases between. As DNA, the CDR3 is TGTGCCTGCCACCGCGGGGGTAATTCACCCCTCCACTTT. Translation gives CACHRGGNSPLHF.

The chain links TRBV2 to TRBJ2-1; TRBD2 matches 10 bases. With 9 bases clipped from V and 0 bases from J, the junction kept 11 bases outside the gene matches. The CDR3 extends over 17 amino acids. CDR1 and CDR2 from the germline V gene are SNHLY and FYNNEI. CDR3 DNA: TGTGCCAGTCCCGGGACTAGCGCTCGGAGCTCCTACAATGAGCAGTTCTTC. This translates into CASPGTSARSSYNEQFF.

CDR3 loop: CASSTGSFNYGYTF. DNA of the CDR3: TGTGCCAGCAGCACAGGGTCGTTTAACTATGGCTACACCTTC. The chain employs TRBV6-5 and TRBJ1-2, with a weak D call TRBD1 (6 bases). Germline V gives CDR1 MNHEY, CDR2 SVGAGI. The germline V and J ends were trimmed by 6 bases and 1 base, with 12 bases remaining between them. The CDR3 runs to 14 residues.

This clone was found a few times. The chain recombines TRBV19 with TRBJ1-3, with 7 positions matching TRBD1. The J segment lost 2 bases and the V segment lost 8 bases, leaving 9 bases of the junction unmatched. This CDR3 has 15 residues. Germline CDR1 and CDR2: LNHDA and SQIVND (reference sequence). CDR3 residues: CASGNPTGTGNTIYF. CDR3 in DNA: TGTGCCAGTGGCAACCCGACAGGGACTGGAAACACCATATATTTT.

V usage is TRBV11-2 and J usage is TRBJ2-1; 8 bases agree with TRBD1. Germline values: CDR1 SGHAT, CDR2 FQNNGV. CDR3 length equals 16 residues. Losses at the gene ends were 4 bases for V and 6 bases for J; bases not matched to a gene: 11. The CDR3 here is CASSWRTGMVGNEQFF. DNA for the CDR3: TGTGCCAGCAGCTGGCGGACAGGGATGGTAGGCAATGAGCAGTTCTTC.

The chain couples TRBV5-1 to TRBJ2-3, with TRBD1 as a possible D gene (6 bases). V was trimmed by 6 bases and J by 7 bases, leaving 18 bases between them. This CDR3 spans 14 amino acids. Germline V gene data show CDR1 as SGHRS and CDR2 as YFSETQ. The CDR3 region has the DNA TGCGCCAGCACCCCCAGTGGGGGCGAGAATACGCAGTATTTT. Encoded protein: CASTPSGGENTQYF.

This clone occurred once. V usage is TRBV6-5 and J usage is TRBJ2-2, with D possibly TRBD1 on 7 matching bases. The CDR3 runs to 15 residues. Trimming pared 7 bases from V and 3 bases from J, leaving 15 bases between. Germline V gene lookup returns CDR1 MNHEY and CDR2 SVGAGI. In DNA form, the CDR3 reads TGTGCCAGCAAGGAGGGGGCGGGCTACACCGGGGAGCTGTTTTTT. Encoded protein: CASKEGAGYTGELFF.

This chain links TRBV19 with TRBJ1-1, with 7 bases lining up with TRBD1. Per germline, CDR1 LNHDA and CDR2 SQIVND (reference sequence). Germline trimming cut 1 base from V and 1 base from J; bases unmatched to any gene: 12. The CDR3 runs to 18 residues. The chain's CDR3 is CASSIGNRGRGRNTEAFF. CDR3 DNA: TGTGCCAGTAGTATAGGAAACAGGGGCCGCGGAAGGAACACTGAAGCTTTCTTT.

The rearrangement links TRBV3-1 (or the pseudogene TRBV3-2) to TRBJ1-4; 9 bases align to TRBD1. With 0 bases clipped from V and 6 bases from J, the junction kept 5 bases outside the gene matches. CDR3 length equals 16 residues. Germline CDR1 and CDR2: LGHDT and YNNKEL (reference sequence). As DNA, the CDR3 is TGTGCCAGCAGCCAAGATAGGACAGGGGACGATGAAAAACTGTTTTTT. This encodes CASSQDRTGDDEKLFF.

The chain couples TRBV14 to TRBJ1-3, with 7 bases fitting TRBD1. The CDR3 length is 12 residues. Germline assignment: CDR1 SGHDN and CDR2 FVKESK. V gave up 1 base and J gave up 11 bases; unmatched junction bases: 2. The CDR3 region has the DNA TGTGCCAGCAGCCAAGTTCAGGGGGCCATATATTTT. Amino acids: CASSQVQGAIYF. Variable domain in full (rest from reference TRBV14 and TRBJ1-3): EAGVTQFPSHSVIEKGQTVTLRCDPISGHDNLYWYRRVMGKEIKFLLHFVKESKQDESGMPNNRFLAERTGGTYSTLKVQPAELEDSGVYFCASSQVQGAIYFGEGSWLTVV.

The chain is built from TRBV25-1 and TRBJ2-7, with D tentatively TRBD1 (5 bases). The CDR3 runs 13 residues. In germline, CDR1 is MGHDK, CDR2 SYGVNS. V was cut by 8 bases and J by 8 bases, with 19 bases left in between. CDR3 nucleotide sequence: TGTGCCAGCGGCGGCGCCCTGACAGATCAGCAGTACTTC. Residues: CASGGALTDQQYF.

The chain has TRBV6-2 or TRBV6-3 and TRBJ1-6; possibly TRBD1 for D (6 bases). The CDR3 runs to 14 residues. Germline lookup yields CDR1 MNHEY and CDR2 SVGEGT. Trimming took 2 bases from V and 7 from J, leaving 9 bases between them. The CDR3 nucleotides read TGTGCCAGCAGTTACGGGACAAGAAATTCACCCCTCCACTTT. This translates into CASSYGTRNSPLHF.

The V and J genes are TRBV4-1 and TRBJ1-5; D is ambiguous. CDR1 and CDR2 from the germline V gene are MGHRA and YSYEKL. The CDR3 is made up of 13 amino acids. Trimming cost V 0 bases and J 4 bases, with 4 bases left between them. The CDR3 DNA follows: TGCGCCAGCAGCCAAGACTATAATCAGCCCCAGCATTTT. It codes for CASSQDYNQPQHF.

About this clone: The same CDR3 arises from other DNA sequences in this sample as well. The chain is built from TRBV6-5 and TRBJ2-2; a weak D match, TRBD1 (6 bases). In germline, CDR1 is MNHEY, CDR2 SVGAGI. The CDR3 contains 14 residues. Trimming stripped 6 bases from V and 1 base from J, with 9 bases between. The CDR3, as DNA: TGTGCCAGCAGGAAGGGACAGAACACCGGGGAGCTGTTTTTT. Its translation: CASRKGQNTGELFF.

This clone was observed a few times. This chain uses TRBV11-2 with TRBJ1-3; D is ambiguous. Germline CDR1 reads SGHAT; CDR2 reads FQNNGV. The CDR3 contains 14 residues. Trimming took 5 bases from V and 1 from J, leaving 9 bases between them. The CDR3 region has the DNA TGTGCCAGCAGCCTTCAGAATTCTGGAAACACCATATATTTT. It codes for CASSLQNSGNTIYF.

CDR3 sequence: CASSQPDGRGNEQFF. The CDR3 DNA reads TGCGCCAGCAGCCAACCGGACGGGAGAGGCAATGAGCAGTTCTTC. The chain couples TRBV4-1 to TRBJ2-1; possible D gene TRBD2, 6 bases. Between the trimmed V and J ends, which lost 2 bases and 6 bases, there was a span of 14 bases. The CDR3 spans 15 residues. Germline-derived CDR1 and CDR2 are MGHRA and YSYEKL.

This clone has a handful of counts. J is TRBJ2-1 and V is TRBV6-5; TRBD2 aligns across 14 bases. Germline CDR1 and CDR2: MNHEY and SVGAGI. This CDR3 has 15 residues. V lost 6 bases to trimming and J lost 9 bases; unmatched junction nucleotides: 7. The CDR3, as DNA: TGTGCCAGCAGGGAGACTAGCGGGAGGGCAAGTGAGCAGTTCTTC. This gives the protein CASRETSGRASEQFF.

This sequence joins TRBV6-1 and TRBJ1-6; TRBD1 matches 8 bases. Germline assignment: CDR1 MNHNS and CDR2 SASEGT. Trimming removed 3 bases from V and 6 bases from J; junction bases left unmatched: 7. This CDR3 spans 16 amino acids. The CDR3 sequence is CASSDRQGAGNSPLHF. As DNA, the CDR3 is TGTGCCAGCAGTGACCGTCAGGGGGCTGGTAATTCACCCCTCCACTTT.

The chain uses TRBV19 and TRBJ1-2; D is possibly TRBD1 (5 bases). CDR1 LNHDA and CDR2 SQIVND come from the germline V gene (reference sequence). The CDR3 extends over 13 amino acids. V lost 7 bases, J lost 4 bases, and 13 bases lay in between. Written as DNA, the CDR3 is TGTGCCAGTACCCGTGGCGGGGCCTATGGCTACACCTTC. Translating gives CASTRGGAYGYTF.

This sequence joins TRBV19 and TRBJ1-5; D might be TRBD1 (5 bases). Trimming pared 2 bases from V and 7 bases from J, leaving 12 bases between. This CDR3 region has 14 residues. The V gene's germline CDR1 is LNHDA and CDR2 SQIVND (reference sequence). CDR3 in DNA: TGTGCCAGTAGTATAAGAGGGACTGGCCAGCCCCAGCATTTT. Residues: CASSIRGTGQPQHF.

The chain links TRBV27 to TRBJ1-1, with a tentative D call TRBD1 (6 bases). V was trimmed by 1 base and J by 1 base, leaving 7 bases between them. The germline V gene encodes CDR1 MNHEY and CDR2 SMNVEV (reference sequence). The CDR3 is made up of 14 amino acids. The CDR3 spells CASSLLTGNTEAFF. CDR3 coding DNA: TGTGCCAGCAGTTTATTGACAGGGAACACTGAAGCTTTCTTT.

The chain has TRBV3-1 (or the pseudogene TRBV3-2) and TRBJ2-7, with D tentatively TRBD2 (6 bases). CDR3 length equals 15 residues. The V end was cut by 4 bases, the J end by 2 bases, with 15 bases between. Germline V lookup: CDR1 LGHDT, CDR2 YNNKEL (reference sequence). DNA for the CDR3: TGTGCCAGCAGCCCACGTGGGACTTTAACCTACGAGCAGTACTTC. Translation: CASSPRGTLTYEQYF.

This chain connects TRBV28 to TRBJ2-2; 11 bases line up with TRBD1. Losses at the gene ends were 6 bases for V and 6 bases for J; bases not matched to a gene: 6. From germline, CDR1 is MDHEN and CDR2 SYDVKM. The CDR3 has 15 residues. CDR3 DNA sequence: TGTGCCAGCAGACTTGGACAGGGGGCGGCCGGGGAGCTGTTTTTT. It codes for CASRLGQGAAGELFF.